A single T cell receptor (beta chain) is shown here with its context. The antigen is unknown. This specimen comes from a study of T cell responses to AZD1222 COVID-19 vaccine. Study at large: It was second doses at about 4 or about 12 weeks that were pooled. Overall study results and limits: Unmutated variant regions are reportedly the target of nearly half of TCRs that are spike-specific. Baseline seropositives among AZD1222 recipients totaled only five to seven.

Method: immunoSEQ multiplex PCR; TCRdb's copy keeps in-frame clones and lacks some. This table holds about 97,000 clones, about 89% found once. After removal of 4 bases from V and 7 bases from J, the junction contained 3 bases not matched to a gene. CDR1 and CDR2 from the germline V gene are SGHKS and YYEKEE (reference sequence). The CDR3 is made up of 13 amino acids. This TCR was sampled from an adult in good health. V is TRBV5-5 and J is TRBJ1-4, with 8 bases identical to TRBD1. The sequences come from peripheral blood, collected on day 0 of AZD1222 vaccination. Here the CDR3 DNA reads TGTGCCAGCAGCGAGGACAGGGCTGAAAAACTGTTTTTT. Protein: CASSEDRAEKLFF.